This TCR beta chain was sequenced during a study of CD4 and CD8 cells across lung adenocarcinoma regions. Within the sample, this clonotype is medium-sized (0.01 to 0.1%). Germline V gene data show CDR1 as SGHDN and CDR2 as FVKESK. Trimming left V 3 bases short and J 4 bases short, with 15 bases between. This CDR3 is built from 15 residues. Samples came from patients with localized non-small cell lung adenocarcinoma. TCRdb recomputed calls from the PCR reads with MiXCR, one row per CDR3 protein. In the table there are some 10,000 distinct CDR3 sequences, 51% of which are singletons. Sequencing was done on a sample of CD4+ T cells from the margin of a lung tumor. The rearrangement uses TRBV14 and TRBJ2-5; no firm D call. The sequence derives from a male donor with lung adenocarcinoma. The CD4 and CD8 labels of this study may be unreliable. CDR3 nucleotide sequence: TGTGCCAGCAGCCACCGATTTGGGGTAACAGAGACCCAGTACTTC. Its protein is CASSHRFGVTETQYF.